This entry lists 31 T cell receptor beta chains sequenced from one sample in a study of multiple sclerosis patients with progressive multifocal leukoencephalopathy. The protocol was immunoSEQ multiplex PCR, while the TCRdb copy is restricted to in-frame clones and leaves out a portion. Among approximately 31,000 clones, roughly 87% were seen once, and the ten largest hold about 3.3%. The time point was: time of PML onset. The sample in question was PBMCs, obtained from a patient treated with natalizumab. The receptors were sampled from a human donor with progressive multifocal leukoencephalopathy.

This rearrangement joins TRBV27 to TRBJ2-7; maybe TRBD2 (6 bases). Per the germline V gene, CDR1 is MNHEY and CDR2 is SMNVEV (reference sequence). Trimming stripped 3 bases from V and 2 bases from J, with 11 bases between. The CDR3 runs 14 residues. The CDR3 here is CASSFGGLTYEQYF. In DNA form, the CDR3 reads TGTGCCAGCAGTTTCGGGGGACTTACCTACGAGCAGTACTTC.

The V gene is TRBV28, the J gene TRBJ2-7; 9 bases align to TRBD1. This CDR3 region has 16 residues. J lost 0 bases, V lost 10 bases, and 13 bases had no gene match. Germline CDR1 is MDHEN and CDR2 is SYDVKM. The CDR3 loop is CAMSRPGTGSSYEQYF. The CDR3 DNA reads TGTGCCATGTCGCGACCTGGGACAGGGTCCTCCTACGAGCAGTACTTC. The variable domain in full, completed from reference TRBV28 and TRBJ2-7, reads DVKVTQSSRYLVKRTGEKVFLECVQDMDHENMFWYRQDPGLGLRLIYFSYDVKMKEKGDIPEGYSVSREKKERFSLILESASTNQTSMYLCAMSRPGTGSSYEQYFGPGTRLTVT.

The chain employs TRBV5-6 and TRBJ2-7; D is ambiguous. Looked up from germline, CDR1 is SGHDT and CDR2 is YYEEEE. V was clipped by 1 base and J by 0 bases, with 17 bases between them. This CDR3 comprises 17 residues. The CDR3: CASSLYNGLLSSYEQYF. The CDR3 region has the DNA TGTGCCAGCAGCTTGTACAACGGGCTGCTTAGCTCCTACGAGCAGTACTTC.

The chain carries TRBV20-1 and TRBJ1-5, with D hard to call. The V gene's germline CDR1 is DFQATT and CDR2 SNEGSKA (reference sequence). Trimming removed 1 base at V and 6 bases at J, with 4 bases between. CDR3 length equals 11 residues. CDR3 DNA sequence: TGCAGTGCTAGAGTGGGTCAGCCCCAGCATTTT. Its protein product is CSARVGQPQHF.

The chain couples TRBV2 to TRBJ1-6, with TRBD1 matching 9 bases. The germline V gene encodes CDR1 SNHLY and CDR2 FYNNEI. V lost 6 bases, J lost 7 bases, and 4 bases stayed unmatched. The CDR3 length is 14 residues. CDR3 coding DNA: TGTGCCAGCAGGGGGGACAGGGTGAATTCACCCCTCCACTTT. Translating it yields CASRGDRVNSPLHF.

This clone was picked up one time. The junction shows a germline mismatch at one end, possibly a read error. The V gene is TRBV2, the J gene TRBJ2-1; TRBD1 might be the D (9 bases). This CDR3 comprises 16 residues. CDR1 SNHLY and CDR2 FYNNEI come from the germline V gene. As DNA, the CDR3 is TGTGCCAGCAGAGAAGGGGTGGCGGGAGGACAGGGGGAGCAGTTCTTC. Translated: CASREGVAGGQGEQFF.

This clone appeared once. This chain joins TRBV12-2 and TRBJ2-6. TRBV12-2 corresponds to a pseudogene. CDR3 size: 14 residues. The CDR3 loop is CASRLGAGANVLTF. The CDR3 DNA reads TGTGCAAGTCGCTTAGGGGCTGGGGCCAACGTCCTGACTTTC.

V usage is TRBV18 and J usage is TRBJ2-5, with 7 bases that match TRBD1. The J call may be faulty, since TRBJ2-7 better matches the DNA end. This CDR3 comprises 14 residues. CDR1 is KGHSH and CDR2 is LQKENI in the germline V gene. The chain's CDR3 is CASSPPGTDYEQYF. DNA of the CDR3: TGTGCCAGCTCACCACCGGGGACAGACTACGAGCAGTACTTC.

The table lists this clone with a few counts. This sequence joins TRBV10-3 and TRBJ1-1, with D possibly matching TRBD1 (5 bases). The CDR3 totals 14 residues. Trimming left V 10 bases short and J 2 bases short, with 17 bases between. Per germline, CDR1 ENHRY and CDR2 SYGVKD. The CDR3 DNA sequence: TGTGCCACCGGGATAGGGGTTCGTAACACTGAAGCTTTCTTT. It is translated as CATGIGVRNTEAFF.

CDR3 in DNA: TGTGCCAGCAGCTTAAGGGGCGGCCAAAAGGTCACTGAAGCTTTCTTT. Amino acid sequence: CASSLRGGQKVTEAFF. V gene TRBV7-2 combines with J gene TRBJ1-1; TRBD1 is a possible D gene (5 bases). The CDR3 has 16 amino acids. Looked up from germline, CDR1 is SGHTA and CDR2 is FQGNSA. Between the trimmed V and J ends, which lost 2 bases and 4 bases, there was a span of 17 bases. Using reference TRBV7-2 and TRBJ1-1 for the parts outside the CDR3, the full variable domain is GAGVSQSPSNKVTEKGKDVELRCDPISGHTALYWYRQSLGQGLEFLIYFQGNSAPDKSGLPSDRFSAERTGGSVSTLTIQRTQQEDSAVYLCASSLRGGQKVTEAFFGQGTRLTVV.

The chain employs TRBV25-1 and TRBJ2-1; 9 nucleotides line up with TRBD2. After removal of 6 bases from V and 4 bases from J, the junction contained 16 bases not matched to a gene. This CDR3 has 18 amino acids. Germline V gene data show CDR1 as MGHDK and CDR2 as SYGVNS. The CDR3 coding sequence is TGTGCCAGCAGGAAGAGTAGCGGGAGCGACCTAAAGTACAATGAGCAGTTCTTC. It specifies CASRKSSGSDLKYNEQFF.

This clone appeared once. This chain uses TRBV20-1 with TRBJ2-7; D is possibly TRBD1 (5 bases). The CDR3 contains 11 residues. Looked up from germline, CDR1 is DFQATT and CDR2 is SNEGSKA (reference sequence). V gave up 7 bases and J gave up 4 bases, with 11 bases separating them. The CDR3 DNA reads as TGCAGTGGCCTACACAGGTACGAGCAGTACTTC. Translating gives CSGLHRYEQYF.

J is TRBJ1-5 and V is TRBV5-6; the match to TRBD1 covers 7 bases. Germline V lookup: CDR1 SGHDT, CDR2 YYEEEE. CDR3 length equals 15 residues. V was pared by 1 base and J by 4 bases, with 5 bases of the junction left unmatched. CDR3 amino acids: CASSLTQGVNQPQHF. CDR3 nucleotides: TGTGCCAGCAGCTTGACCCAGGGGGTTAATCAGCCCCAGCATTTT. Looking up the rest from reference TRBV5-6 and TRBJ1-5 gives the full variable domain: DAGVTQSPTHLIKTRGQQVTLRCSPKSGHDTVSWYQQALGQGPQFIFQYYEEEERQRGNFPDRFSGHQFPNYSSELNVNALLLGDSALYLCASSLTQGVNQPQHFGDGTRLSIL.

This clone was counted a single time. This sequence joins TRBV6-1 and TRBJ2-4; D not resolved. Looked up from germline, CDR1 is MNHNS and CDR2 is SASEGT. V shed 0 bases and J shed 1 base, with 10 bases lying between them. The CDR3 runs to 16 residues. CDR3 sequence: CASSEAISEAKNIQYF. As DNA, the CDR3 is TGTGCCAGCAGTGAAGCGATTAGTGAGGCCAAAAACATTCAGTACTTC.

This clone was counted once. The chain links TRBV9 to TRBJ1-1, with 7 positions matching TRBD1. With 2 bases clipped from V and 0 bases from J, the junction kept 1 base outside the gene matches. From germline, CDR1 is SGDLS and CDR2 YYNGEE. CDR3 length: 14 amino acids. The CDR3 sequence: CASSVDRVNTEAFF. CDR3 in DNA: TGTGCCAGCAGCGTTGACAGGGTGAACACTGAAGCTTTCTTT.

The rearrangement uses TRBV7-2 and TRBJ2-3, with D hard to call. Germline V gene data show CDR1 as SGHTA and CDR2 as FQGNSA. V dropped 4 bases and J dropped 5 bases, with 19 bases sitting between them. This CDR3 has 16 residues. DNA of the CDR3: TGTGCCAGCAGCTATAGGGTGGGCAGTCACCAAGATACGCAGTATTTT. Its protein product is CASSYRVGSHQDTQYF.

The genes are TRBV5-8 and TRBJ2-2; a weak D match, TRBD2 (6 bases). From germline, CDR1 is SGHTS and CDR2 YDEGEE. The CDR3 runs 14 residues. V was cut by 2 bases and J by 4 bases, with 9 bases left in between. The CDR3 loop reads CASSLASVTGELFF. The CDR3 nucleotides are TGTGCCAGCAGCTTAGCTAGCGTCACCGGGGAGCTGTTTTTT.

The chain carries TRBV6-5 and TRBJ2-2; possible D gene TRBD1, 6 bases. The CDR3 covers 13 residues. With 6 bases removed from V and 6 bases from J, the gap between germline ends came to 11 bases. Germline loops: CDR1 MNHEY, CDR2 SVGAGI. The CDR3: CASRYRAPGELFF. The CDR3 DNA sequence: TGTGCCAGCAGATACAGGGCTCCCGGGGAGCTGTTTTTT.

The chain combines TRBV11-2 with TRBJ2-3, with 8 nucleotides matching TRBD1. The ends lost 0 bases at V and 7 bases at J; junction bases unmatched: 9. CDR1 SGHAT and CDR2 FQNNGV come from the germline V gene. CDR3 size: 16 residues. CDR3 bases: TGTGCCAGCAGCTTAGAGGGTGGACAGGGAGCCCATACGCAGTATTTT. Protein product: CASSLEGGQGAHTQYF.

This chain connects TRBV2 to TRBJ1-1; possibly TRBD1 for D (5 bases). There are 12 residues in the CDR3. Germline values: CDR1 SNHLY, CDR2 FYNNEI. Between the trimmed V and J ends, which lost 5 bases and 10 bases, there was a span of 14 bases. CDR3 in amino acids: CASSWRGPLAFF. Here the CDR3 DNA reads TGTGCCAGCAGTTGGAGGGGACCGTTAGCTTTCTTT.

Comment on this clone: One end of the junction is discordant with germline, which a read error may explain. J is TRBJ2-1 and V is TRBV28, with 12 bases that match TRBD2. CDR1 MDHEN and CDR2 SYDVKM come from the germline V gene. The CDR3 consists of 12 residues. The CDR3 spells CASSPWTSGIIF. The DNA of the CDR3 is TGTGCCAGCAGTCCCTGGACTAGCGGGATAATCTTC.

This clone was counted once. The genes are TRBV28 and TRBJ1-2; no reliable D call. The V end was cut by 5 bases, the J end by 4 bases, with 11 bases between. Germline values: CDR1 MDHEN, CDR2 SYDVKM. The CDR3 extends over 13 amino acids. CDR3 protein: CASSPDGSYGYTF. CDR3 DNA sequence: TGTGCCAGCAGTCCGGACGGGAGCTATGGCTACACCTTC.

The chain uses TRBV19 and TRBJ1-1; D is undetermined. Trimming removed 5 bases at V and 2 bases at J, with 9 bases between. The length of the CDR3 is 13 residues. Per the germline V gene, CDR1 is LNHDA and CDR2 is SQIVND (reference sequence). CDR3 coding DNA: TGTGCCAGTAGTCTAAAGCTTAACACTGAAGCTTTCTTT. This sequence encodes CASSLKLNTEAFF.

The chain joins TRBV29-1 to TRBJ1-1, with D maybe TRBD1 (6 bases). CDR1 SQVTM and CDR2 ANQGSEA come from the germline V gene. The ends were cut back, 7 bases at V and 4 bases at J, with 16 bases in the middle. The CDR3 contains 13 residues. DNA of the CDR3: TGCAGCGCTAACCGGGACACCCGCACTGAAGCTTTCTTT. Translating it yields CSANRDTRTEAFF.

The rearrangement links TRBV6-1 to TRBJ1-1; D gene ambiguous. Germline V gives CDR1 MNHNS, CDR2 SASEGT. V lost 4 bases to trimming and J lost 8 bases, with 17 bases between them. The CDR3 contains 14 residues. DNA of the CDR3: TGTGCCAGCAGTGTTGGGCCCCCAAGAGAGGAAGCTTTCTTT. This gives the protein CASSVGPPREEAFF.

The gene calls are TRBV5-6 and TRBJ2-7; 8 nucleotides agree with TRBD2. Losses at the gene ends were 4 bases for V and 0 bases for J; bases not matched to a gene: 6. The length of the CDR3 is 15 residues. CDR1 and CDR2 from the germline V gene are SGHDT and YYEEEE. The CDR3 DNA reads as TGTGCCAGCAGCCCCCGACTAGCGCGCTCCTACGAGCAGTACTTC. Its translation: CASSPRLARSYEQYF.

This clone was observed once. V and J are TRBV6-4 and TRBJ1-1; TRBD1 matches 12 bases. V was pared by 0 bases and J by 11 bases, with 7 bases of the junction left unmatched. The CDR3 totals 15 residues. CDR1 and CDR2 (germline): MRHNA, SNTAGT. This CDR3 reads CASSDSGDRGRGAFF. The CDR3 DNA sequence: TGTGCCAGCAGTGACTCGGGGGACAGGGGGCGAGGGGCTTTCTTT.

The chain links TRBV11-2 to TRBJ2-3; 10 bases align to TRBD2. The CDR3 is 16 amino acids. Germline-derived CDR1 and CDR2 are SGHAT and FQNNGV. The trim removed 0 bases at V and 6 bases at J, leaving 6 bases unmatched. CDR3 sequence (DNA): TGTGCCAGCAGCTTAGATAGCGGGAGGAGGTATGATACGCAGTATTTT. As protein: CASSLDSGRRYDTQYF.

The chain links TRBV6-5 to TRBJ1-1; D remains ambiguous. CDR3 size: 13 residues. Germline V gene sequence: CDR1 MNHEY, CDR2 SVGAGI. Trimming shortened V by 5 bases and J by 7 bases, and 14 bases separated the two germline ends. Written as DNA, the CDR3 is TGTGCCAGCAGTACCCTTTCACATTTTGAAGCTTTCTTT. It is translated as CASSTLSHFEAFF.

The rearrangement links TRBV7-3 to TRBJ2-1; D remains unclear. The CDR3 extends over 14 amino acids. Per germline, CDR1 SGHTA and CDR2 FQGTGA. With 0 bases removed from V and 8 bases from J, the gap between germline ends came to 11 bases. This chain's CDR3 is CASSLTAGGDEQFF. Written as DNA, the CDR3 is TGTGCCAGCAGCTTAACGGCTGGTGGTGATGAGCAGTTCTTC.

The chain combines TRBV9 with TRBJ2-1; 8 bases match TRBD2. The germline V gene encodes CDR1 SGDLS and CDR2 YYNGEE. Germline trimming cut 3 bases from V and 7 bases from J; bases unmatched to any gene: 6. This CDR3 spans 14 amino acids. CDR3 sequence (DNA): TGTGCCAGCAGCGGTAGCGGGGATGGGAATGAGCAGTTCTTC. Translating it yields CASSGSGDGNEQFF. Drawing the rest from reference TRBV9 and TRBJ2-1, the complete variable domain is DSGVTQTPKHLITATGQRVTLRCSPRSGDLSVYWYQQSLDQGLQFLIQYYNGEERAKGNILERFSAQQFPDLHSELNLSSLELGDSALYFCASSGSGDGNEQFFGPGTRLTVL.